Presented here are 8 T cell receptor beta chains from one specimen sequenced in a study of molecular identifiers for immune sequencing clone quantification. MiXCR, applied by TCRdb to the PCR reads, yields one record per CDR3 protein. Altogether a few hundred thousand distinct CDR3 sequences are present, less than 30% being singletons, with the ten largest covering about 0.75%. What was sequenced was naive CD8+ T cells from blood, with Jurkat cell RNA spiked in. Subset reported: FACS-sorted CD8+CD4-CCR7+CD45RA+ naive T cells. The receptors derive from a human donor in good health. Some libraries in this study had Jurkat cell RNA spiked in.

Only a few counts were recorded for this clonotype. The gene calls are TRBV27 and TRBJ1-6; no firm D call. The CDR3 is made up of 13 amino acids. V was clipped by 4 bases and J by 3 bases, with 4 bases between them. CDR1 MNHEY and CDR2 SMNVEV come from the germline V gene (reference sequence). The CDR3 sequence is CASSWGYNSPLHF. The CDR3 DNA reads TGTGCCAGCAGTTGGGGCTATAATTCACCCCTCCACTTT.

The chain carries TRBV23-1 and TRBJ2-1; weak D call: TRBD1 (6 bases). TRBV23-1 is noted as an ORF with a role that remains uncertain. The CDR3 totals 17 residues. V lost 7 bases and J lost 0, with 19 bases in between. The CDR3 spells CASNQRTVRISYNEQFF. The CDR3 DNA sequence: TGCGCCAGCAACCAACGGACAGTGAGGATCTCCTACAATGAGCAGTTCTTC.

This clonotype was counted at least ten times. The junction shows a germline mismatch at one end, possibly a read error. V gene TRBV25-1 combines with J gene TRBJ2-7, with 7 positions matching TRBD1. Germline V lookup: CDR1 MGHDK, CDR2 SYGVNS. The CDR3 consists of 13 residues. The CDR3 is CASTRQGSSEQYF. CDR3 sequence (DNA): TGTGCCAGCACCCGACAGGGATCCTCCGAGCAGTACTTC.

Only a few counts were recorded for this clonotype. The gene calls are TRBV2 and TRBJ1-1; D gene unclear. Germline CDR1 is SNHLY and CDR2 is FYNNEI. CDR3 size: 14 residues. The V end was cut by 8 bases, the J end by 1 base, with 14 bases between. The CDR3 sequence: CASAQGPPNTEAFF. The CDR3 coding sequence is TGTGCCAGCGCCCAAGGACCACCGAACACTGAAGCTTTCTTT.

As for this clonotype: A much larger clone differs from this one at a single base, so this may be a read error. This sequence joins TRBV5-1 and TRBJ2-5, with D maybe TRBD2 (6 bases). Germline CDR1 is SGHRS and CDR2 is YFSETQ. The CDR3 loop spans 15 amino acids. V lost 2 bases to trimming and J lost 5 bases, with 16 bases between them. This chain's CDR3 is CASSLVQDRGETQYF. The CDR3, as DNA: TGCGCCAGCAGCTTAGTCCAGGATCGGGGGGAGACCCAGTACTTC.

The genes are TRBV5-1 and TRBJ2-5; 11 bases are shared with TRBD2. V was pared by 1 base and J by 7 bases, with 18 bases of the junction left unmatched. Germline V gives CDR1 SGHRS, CDR2 YFSETQ. The CDR3 runs to 19 residues. This chain's CDR3 is CASSLSPTSTSGTSRTQYF. DNA of the CDR3: TGCGCCAGCAGCTTGAGCCCCACCTCGACTAGCGGGACATCGAGGACCCAGTACTTC.

V gene TRBV6-5 combines with J gene TRBJ1-5; tentatively, D is TRBD1 (5 bases). The V gene lost 6 bases and the J gene lost 3 bases, with 9 bases spanning the gap. This CDR3 is built from 13 residues. In germline, CDR1 is MNHEY, CDR2 SVGAGI. The CDR3 loop reads CASSDSNNQPQHF. The CDR3 DNA reads as TGTGCCAGCAGCGACAGTAACAATCAGCCCCAGCATTTT.

This clonotype has more than one count but fewer than ten. The rearrangement uses TRBV6-1 and TRBJ2-5; perhaps TRBD2 as D (6 bases). This CDR3 has 20 residues. With 4 bases removed from V and 5 bases from J, the gap between germline ends came to 32 bases. Per the germline V gene, CDR1 is MNHNS and CDR2 is SASEGT. Written as DNA, the CDR3 is TGTGCCAGCAGTGCGTGGACCGCCCTGGGACTCGCGAGTGCGGATGAGACCCAGTACTTC. Its protein product is CASSAWTALGLASADETQYF.